The T cell receptor (beta chain) under discussion was sequenced for a study of cytomegalovirus exposure and HLA in healthy donors. PCR amplification relied on 60 Vbeta primers (plus 13 Jbeta primers). Only in-frame clones appear in the TCRdb table, and some are missing; sequencing was by immunoSEQ multiplex PCR. The profile shows roughly 150,000 clones, about a tenth of them singletons. The sample holds a few counts of this clone. Germline CDR1 is SGHRS and CDR2 is YFSETQ. The germline V and J ends were trimmed by 4 bases and 6 bases, with 16 bases remaining between them. CDR3 length: 14 residues. The source of this sequence is a male donor in good health and CMV-seronegative. The V gene is TRBV5-1, the J gene TRBJ2-5, with a possible D match to TRBD2 (6 bases). The source material was PBMCs. The CDR3 here is CASSPRGGLQTQYF. The CDR3, as DNA: TGCGCCAGCAGCCCAAGAGGAGGGTTGCAGACCCAGTACTTC.